This entry is about one TCR beta chain. What antigen it recognizes has not been identified. Qualities for individual bases were not recorded, and no much larger clone is one base off. Participants in the prospective study were aged about 18 to 90 years, lived in 20 to 25 United States geographic areas, and enrolled through a virtual design. Cohort assignment in the prospective study relied on participant-reported clinical history from a screening survey and a study questionnaire. Mobile phlebotomists in the prospective study collected whole blood, serum and a nasopharyngeal or oropharyngeal swab from every participant. Additional blood draws and questionnaires over an approximately 2-month period could optionally be provided by prospective study participants. Before DNA extraction, blood samples from the prospective study were shipped at room temperature or frozen. The immunoSEQ Assay, a bias-controlled multiplex PCR, was used to amplify TCRbeta CDR3 regions from genomic DNA. From the authors' description of their analysis: The number of nucleated cells in each sample was estimated by amplification of reference gene primers within the assay. To quantify the absolute abundance of each unique TCRbeta CDR3 rearrangement, sequence reads were collapsed and filtered. For each sample, productive Simpson clonality was calculated as the square root of Simpson's diversity index across productive rearrangements. The clones in this table, taken by TCRdb from immuneACCESS, are in-frame only. Not every clone is retained; where verified, under half of the shortfall comes from an unresolved V gene, and the cause of the rest is unknown. V and J calls plus clone size are reproduced from that table; the DNA served to infer D and trimming. The sample records approximately 450,000 clones, 70% to 90% of which are singletons. The ten largest clones capture under 2% of the sample.

The sample originates from a study of blood T cell repertoires in COVID-19 (TCRdb year 2020). About the study as a whole: The collaborator samples originated in the United States, Italy and Spain and spanned the acute and convalescent phases of COVID-19. The prospective study material was composed of cDNA or gDNA derived from T cells, B-cell-depleted T cells, or PBMCs. Sample metadata almost always included a de-identified subject ID, COVID-19 status, age in years and sex. The repertoires were released in a freely available public database meant as a resource for research on the immune response to SARS-CoV-2. Samples were obtained from the ongoing ImmuneRACE study (first 160 participants) and from 1,254 subjects provided by 6 global collaborators. Where available, HLA class I and class II types were taken from metadata supplied by the sample provider and were not determined by assay-based typing. The dataset comprised deeply sampled blood TCRbeta repertoires from subjects exposed to, actively infected with, or recovered from COVID-19.

Summary of the overall study and its limitations: Clinical and demographic metadata were provided uncurated, with the amount varying by source and participant.

The sample was PBMCs or T cells enriched from blood (not recorded which). The sequence came from a woman aged 18-29 years with acute COVID-19.

The DNA sequence reads TGTGCCAGCAGGGCAGGGGGCAGCTCCTACAATGAGCAGTTCTTC. Translation gives CASRAGGSSYNEQFF. Here the chain combines TRBV14 and TRBJ2-1; the central 8 bases match TRBD1. V and J are trimmed by 6 bases and 0 bases, and the gene matches miss 4 bases of the junction. Including cysteine and phenylalanine, the CDR3 has 15 amino acids. The CDR3 DNA has 45 bases and is translated from base 1. The germline V gene supplies CDR1 SGHDN and CDR2 FVKESK.